Below, 17 T cell receptor beta chains from the same sample are listed, as sequenced in a study of cytomegalovirus exposure and HLA in healthy donors. 60 Vbeta and 13 Jbeta primers were used in PCR. Measured with immunoSEQ multiplex PCR; TCRdb has only the in-frame clones, and not every one. The sample carries some 130,000 clones, roughly three quarters recorded once. Material: PBMCs. The source is a man aged 30-40 years in good health and CMV-seronegative.

The chain is built from TRBV5-1 and TRBJ2-1; TRBD2 matches at 10 bases. With V trimmed by 4 bases and J by 9 bases, 13 bases remained unmatched. CDR1 and CDR2 from the germline V gene are SGHRS and YFSETQ. This CDR3 spans 16 amino acids. DNA for the CDR3: TGCGCCAGCAGCCGGGAGACTAGCGGGCCGGGGGGTGAGCAGTTCTTC. Translation: CASSRETSGPGGEQFF.

V usage is TRBV10-3 and J usage is TRBJ2-1, with 8 bases aligning to TRBD2. Trimming removed 5 bases from V and 0 bases from J; junction bases left unmatched: 3. This CDR3 spans 15 amino acids. In germline, CDR1 is ENHRY, CDR2 SYGVKD. CDR3 loop: CAISLTSGSYNEQFF. CDR3 in DNA: TGTGCCATCAGTCTCACTAGCGGCTCCTACAATGAGCAGTTCTTC.

This clone was seen a single time. The junction departs from the called germline gene at one end, perhaps through a read error. The chain is built from TRBV7-9 and TRBJ1-4; D not certain. Germline values: CDR1 SEHNR, CDR2 FQNEAQ (reference sequence). The CDR3 has 17 residues. CDR3 DNA sequence: TGTTCCAGCAGCTCTCAAACTATTCTGGCGGGGAATGAAAAACTGTTTTTT. Encoded protein: CSSSSQTILAGNEKLFF.

This clone was observed a single time. The V gene is TRBV28, the J gene TRBJ2-7, with 9 bases fitting TRBD2. The germline gives CDR1 MDHEN, CDR2 SYDVKM. The CDR3 covers 15 residues. After removal of 6 bases from V and 0 bases from J, the junction contained 6 bases not matched to a gene. CDR3 in amino acids: CASSRSSGSSYEQYF. The CDR3 nucleotides are TGTGCCAGCAGCCGTAGTAGCGGGAGCTCCTACGAGCAGTACTTC.

This clone was seen only a few times. The chain is built from TRBV19 and TRBJ1-2; TRBD1 matches at 7 bases. This CDR3 is 13 amino acids long. With V trimmed by 6 bases and J by 8 bases, 9 bases remained unmatched. Looked up from germline, CDR1 is LNHDA and CDR2 is SQIVND (reference sequence). The chain's CDR3 is CASRGNRGGGYTF. CDR3 in DNA: TGTGCCAGTAGAGGTAACAGGGGCGGCGGCTACACCTTC.

V usage is TRBV19 and J usage is TRBJ2-5; 8 bases line up with TRBD2. The V gene's germline CDR1 is LNHDA and CDR2 SQIVND (reference sequence). The CDR3 is 16 residues long. The V and J ends lost 1 base and 5 bases, in that order; junction bases with no gene match: 9. DNA of the CDR3: TGTGCCAGTAGTATAGGACTAGCGCAGAGGACGGAGACCCAGTACTTC. Amino acid sequence: CASSIGLAQRTETQYF.

To note about this clone: At one end the junction does not follow the germline gene, possibly because of a read error. The V call is TRBV6-1, the J call TRBJ2-3, with TRBD2 as a possible D gene (7 bases). This CDR3 spans 12 amino acids. The germline V gene encodes CDR1 MNHNS and CDR2 SASEGT. The CDR3 spells CASSENGGLGSF. CDR3 in DNA: TGTGCCAGCAGTGAAAACGGGGGGCTGGGGTCTTTT.

The genes are TRBV28 and TRBJ1-5, with D possibly being TRBD1 (5 bases). CDR1 is MDHEN and CDR2 is SYDVKM in the germline V gene. V was clipped by 3 bases and J by 6 bases, with 15 bases between them. The CDR3 has 15 residues. DNA of the CDR3: TGTGCCAGCAGTTTCGGTGGGGGGAGGGCTCAGCCCCAGCATTTT. It codes for CASSFGGGRAQPQHF.

This clone was found once. The V gene is TRBV5-4, the J gene TRBJ2-3; 11 nucleotides match TRBD2. V dropped 3 bases and J dropped 5; count of bases not matched to a gene: 5. The germline V gene has CDR1 SGHNT and CDR2 YYREEE (reference sequence). This CDR3 has 15 amino acids. The CDR3 DNA reads as TGTGCCAGCAGCTCACTAGCGGGAGCTGAAGATACGCAGTATTTT. Its protein product is CASSSLAGAEDTQYF.

Turning to this clone: Germline and junction disagree at one end, which may indicate a read error. This chain connects TRBV27 to TRBJ1-1; no clear D gene. Germline V CDR1 and CDR2: MNHEY, SMNVEV (reference sequence). The CDR3 has 13 residues. CDR3 DNA: TGTGCCAGCGGTTTCGGGTGGAACACTGAAGCTTTCTTT. It codes for CASGFGWNTEAFF.

V is TRBV2 and J is TRBJ1-5; TRBD1 might be the D (5 bases). Germline V CDR1 and CDR2: SNHLY, FYNNEI. Trimming removed 7 bases at V and 0 bases at J, with 10 bases between. The CDR3 is 14 residues long. Written as DNA, the CDR3 is TGTGCCAGCACGACAGTTTATAGCAATCAGCCCCAGCATTTT. Translated, it gives CASTTVYSNQPQHF. Filled out from reference TRBV2 and TRBJ1-5, the complete variable domain reads EPEVTQTPSHQVTQMGQEVILRCVPISNHLYFYWYRQILGQKVEFLVSFYNNEISEKSEIFDDQFSVERPDGSNFTLKIRSTKLEDSAMYFCASTTVYSNQPQHFGDGTRLSIL.

This chain uses TRBV9 with TRBJ2-1, with 8 bases aligning to TRBD2. V lost 0 bases to trimming and J lost 7 bases; unmatched junction nucleotides: 12. CDR3 length equals 17 residues. In germline, CDR1 is SGDLS, CDR2 YYNGEE. CDR3 in amino acids: CASSVEGSGREVNEQFF. The CDR3 DNA follows: TGTGCCAGCAGCGTAGAGGGAAGTGGGCGGGAGGTGAATGAGCAGTTCTTC.

The sample holds a few counts of this clone. The genes are TRBV21-1 and TRBJ1-1. TRBV21-1 is a pseudogene. This CDR3 is built from 17 residues. The CDR3 loop is CASSKEPRRKGNTEAFF. CDR3 sequence (DNA): TGTGCCAGCAGCAAGGAACCCCGGAGGAAGGGGAACACTGAAGCTTTCTTT.

The chain links TRBV19 to TRBJ2-2; D remains unclear. CDR3 length: 16 residues. The V end was cut by 0 bases, the J end by 4 bases, with 12 bases between. Germline V gene data show CDR1 as LNHDA and CDR2 as SQIVND (reference sequence). The CDR3 loop reads CASSIDLWATTGELFF. The CDR3, as DNA: TGTGCCAGTAGTATAGATCTATGGGCTACCACCGGGGAGCTGTTTTTT.

The genes are TRBV7-9 and TRBJ1-3; D might be TRBD1 (5 bases). Deletions cut 0 bases from V and 9 bases from J, with 9 bases between. CDR1 SEHNR and CDR2 FQNEAQ come from the germline V gene (reference sequence). This CDR3 comprises 13 residues. CDR3 amino acids: CASSLAPGGTIYF. For the CDR3, the DNA is TGTGCCAGCAGCTTAGCCCCGGGGGGCACCATATATTTT.

This clone was found a few times. This chain connects TRBV19 to TRBJ2-1, with a tentative D call TRBD1 (8 bases). The ends were cut back, 4 bases at V and 5 bases at J, with 27 bases in the middle. The CDR3 extends over 19 amino acids. CDR1 is LNHDA, CDR2 SQIVND, per germline (reference sequence). The chain's CDR3 is CASSTQSYMTGEGDNEQFF. The CDR3 coding sequence is TGTGCCAGTAGTACCCAGTCGTACATGACAGGGGAGGGAGACAATGAGCAGTTCTTC.

The chain uses TRBV15 and TRBJ2-7; 7 nucleotides agree with TRBD2. Unmatched junction bases numbered 8, after V lost 1 base and J lost 2 bases. The CDR3 extends over 16 amino acids. In germline, CDR1 is LNHNV, CDR2 YYDKDF (reference sequence). The CDR3 DNA reads as TGTGCCACCAGCAGAGGAGCGGGATCTTGGGCCTACGAGCAGTACTTC. Translation: CATSRGAGSWAYEQYF.